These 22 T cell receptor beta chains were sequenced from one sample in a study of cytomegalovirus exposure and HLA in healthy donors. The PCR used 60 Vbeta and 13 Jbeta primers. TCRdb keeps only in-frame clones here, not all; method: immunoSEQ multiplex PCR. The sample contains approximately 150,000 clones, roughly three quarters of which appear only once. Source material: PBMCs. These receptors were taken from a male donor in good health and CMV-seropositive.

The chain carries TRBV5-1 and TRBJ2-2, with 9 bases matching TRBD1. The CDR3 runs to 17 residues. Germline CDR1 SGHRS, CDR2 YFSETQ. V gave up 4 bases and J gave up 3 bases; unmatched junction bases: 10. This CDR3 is CASSPLPDRGHTGELFF. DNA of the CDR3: TGCGCCAGCAGCCCCCTCCCGGACAGGGGACACACCGGGGAGCTGTTTTTT. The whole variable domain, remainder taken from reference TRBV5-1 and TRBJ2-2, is KAGVTQTPRYLIKTRGQQVTLSCSPISGHRSVSWYQQTPGQGLQFLFEYFSETQRNKGNFPGRFSGRQFSNSRSEMNVSTLELGDSALYLCASSPLPDRGHTGELFFGEGSRLTVL.

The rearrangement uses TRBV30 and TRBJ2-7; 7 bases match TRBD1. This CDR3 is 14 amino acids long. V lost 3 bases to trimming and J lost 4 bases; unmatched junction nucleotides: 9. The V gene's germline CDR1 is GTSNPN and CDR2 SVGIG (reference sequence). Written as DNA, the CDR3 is TGTGCCTGGAGCCCGACAGGGTTTAGGTACGAGCAGTACTTC. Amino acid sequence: CAWSPTGFRYEQYF. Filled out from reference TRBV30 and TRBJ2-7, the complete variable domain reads SQTIHQWPATLVQPVGSPLSLECTVEGTSNPNLYWYRQAAGRGLQLLFYSVGIGQISSEVPQNLSASRPQDRQFILSSKKLLLSDSGFYLCAWSPTGFRYEQYFGPGTRLTVT.

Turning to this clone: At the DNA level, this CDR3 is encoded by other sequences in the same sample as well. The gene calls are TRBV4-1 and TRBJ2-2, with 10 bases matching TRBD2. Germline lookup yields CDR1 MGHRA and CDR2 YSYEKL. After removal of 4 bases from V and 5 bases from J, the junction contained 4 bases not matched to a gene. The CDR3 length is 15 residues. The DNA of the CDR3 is TGCGCCAGCAGCCCTAGCGGGGGATTAACCGGGGAGCTGTTTTTT. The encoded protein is CASSPSGGLTGELFF.

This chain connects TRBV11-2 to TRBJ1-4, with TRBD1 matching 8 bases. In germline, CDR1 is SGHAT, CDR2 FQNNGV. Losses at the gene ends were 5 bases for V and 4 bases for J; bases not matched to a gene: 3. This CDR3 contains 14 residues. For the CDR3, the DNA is TGTGCCAGCAGCCGCGACAGGGGTAATGAAAAACTGTTTTTT. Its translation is CASSRDRGNEKLFF.

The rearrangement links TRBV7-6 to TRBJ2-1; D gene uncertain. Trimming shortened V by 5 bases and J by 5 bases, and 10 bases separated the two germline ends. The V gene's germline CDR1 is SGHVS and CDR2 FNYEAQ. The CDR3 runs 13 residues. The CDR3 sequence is CASSPSRHNEQFF. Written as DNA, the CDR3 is TGTGCCAGCAGCCCGTCTAGACACAATGAGCAGTTCTTC.

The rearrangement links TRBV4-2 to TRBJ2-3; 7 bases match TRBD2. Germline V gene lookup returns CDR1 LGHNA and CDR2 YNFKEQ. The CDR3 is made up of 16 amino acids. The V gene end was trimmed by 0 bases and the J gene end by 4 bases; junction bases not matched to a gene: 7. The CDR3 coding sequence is TGTGCCAGCAGCCAAGAGGGGCTAGCGGAGGCAGATACGCAGTATTTT. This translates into CASSQEGLAEADTQYF.

The CDR3 DNA sequence: TGTGCCAGCAGCGGGTCGGTAAGCGCCACCACAGATACGCAGTATTTT. The encoded protein is CASSGSVSATTDTQYF. The rearrangement uses TRBV9 and TRBJ2-3; no clear D gene. Germline values: CDR1 SGDLS, CDR2 YYNGEE. Trimming removed 3 bases from V and 2 bases from J, with 16 bases in between. The CDR3 runs to 16 residues. The whole variable domain, filled in from reference TRBV9 and TRBJ2-3, reads DSGVTQTPKHLITATGQRVTLRCSPRSGDLSVYWYQQSLDQGLQFLIQYYNGEERAKGNILERFSAQQFPDLHSELNLSSLELGDSALYFCASSGSVSATTDTQYFGPGTRLTVL.

The CDR3 DNA follows: TGTGCCAGTAGTATAGGGGGCGTAAACAATGAGCAGTTCTTC. Translating it yields CASSIGGVNNEQFF. V gene TRBV19 combines with J gene TRBJ2-1, with D tentatively TRBD1 (5 bases). The length of the CDR3 is 14 residues. The germline V gene encodes CDR1 LNHDA and CDR2 SQIVND (reference sequence). V was trimmed by 1 base and J by 5 bases, leaving 9 bases between them.

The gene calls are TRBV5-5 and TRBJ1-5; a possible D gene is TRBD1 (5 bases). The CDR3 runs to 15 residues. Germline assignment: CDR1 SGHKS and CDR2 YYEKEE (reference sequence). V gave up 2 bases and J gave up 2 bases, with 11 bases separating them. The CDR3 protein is CASSFSGSGNQPQHF. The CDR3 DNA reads TGTGCCAGCAGCTTTTCAGGGTCTGGCAATCAGCCCCAGCATTTT.

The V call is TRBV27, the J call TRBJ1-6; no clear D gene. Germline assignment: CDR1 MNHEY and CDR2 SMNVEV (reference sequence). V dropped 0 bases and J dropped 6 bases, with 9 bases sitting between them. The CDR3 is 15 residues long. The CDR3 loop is CASSLSPGGNSPLHF. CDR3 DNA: TGTGCCAGCAGTTTATCGCCAGGAGGTAATTCACCCCTCCACTTT.

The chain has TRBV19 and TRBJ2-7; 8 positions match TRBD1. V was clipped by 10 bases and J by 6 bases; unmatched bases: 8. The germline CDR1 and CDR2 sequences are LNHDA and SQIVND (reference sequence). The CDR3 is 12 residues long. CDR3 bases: TGTGCCACCCAGGGGGCGCAGGGCGAGCAGTACTTC. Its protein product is CATQGAQGEQYF.

This CDR3 is CASSQDLNQPQHF. CDR3 DNA: TGCGCCAGCAGCCAAGATCTCAATCAGCCCCAGCATTTT. The V call is TRBV4-1, the J call TRBJ1-5; D is unclear. Germline lookup yields CDR1 MGHRA and CDR2 YSYEKL. This CDR3 is built from 13 residues. V lost 0 bases to trimming and J lost 3 bases, with 3 bases between them.

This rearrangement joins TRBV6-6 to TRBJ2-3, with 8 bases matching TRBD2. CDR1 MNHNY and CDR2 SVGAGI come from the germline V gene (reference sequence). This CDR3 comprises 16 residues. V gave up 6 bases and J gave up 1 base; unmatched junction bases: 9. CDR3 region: CASRTGLAGRTDTQYF. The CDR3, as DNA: TGTGCCAGCAGAACCGGGCTAGCGGGCCGCACAGATACGCAGTATTTT.

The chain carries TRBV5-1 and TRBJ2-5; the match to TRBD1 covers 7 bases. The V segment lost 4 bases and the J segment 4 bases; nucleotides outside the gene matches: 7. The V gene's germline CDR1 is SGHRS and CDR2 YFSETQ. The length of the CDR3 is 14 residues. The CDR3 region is CASSPTGVRETQYF. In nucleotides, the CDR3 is TGCGCCAGCAGCCCTACAGGGGTACGAGAGACCCAGTACTTC.

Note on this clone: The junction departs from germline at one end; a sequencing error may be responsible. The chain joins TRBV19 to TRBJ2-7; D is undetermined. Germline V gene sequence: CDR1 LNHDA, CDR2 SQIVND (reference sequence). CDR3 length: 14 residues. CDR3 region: CASSTTFSSHEQYF. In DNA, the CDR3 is TGTGCCAGTAGTACTACGTTTAGCTCCCACGAGCAGTACTTC. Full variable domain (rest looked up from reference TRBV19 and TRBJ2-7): DGGITQSPKYLFRKEGQNVTLSCEQNLNHDAMYWYRQDPGQGLRLIYYSQIVNDFQKGDIAEGYSVSREKKESFPLTVTSAQKNPTAFYLCASSTTFSSHEQYFGPGTRLTVT.

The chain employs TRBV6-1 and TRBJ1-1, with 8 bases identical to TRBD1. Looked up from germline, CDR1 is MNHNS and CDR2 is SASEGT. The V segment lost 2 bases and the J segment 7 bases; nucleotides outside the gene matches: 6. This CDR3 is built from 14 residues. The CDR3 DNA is TGTGCCAGCAGTGAACGGAACAGGGGGATTGAAGCTTTCTTT. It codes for CASSERNRGIEAFF.

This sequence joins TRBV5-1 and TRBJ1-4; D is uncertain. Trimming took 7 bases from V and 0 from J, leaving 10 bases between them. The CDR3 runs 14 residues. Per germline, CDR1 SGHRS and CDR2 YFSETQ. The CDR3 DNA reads TGCGCCAGCGCCGCCGGGACAACTAATGAAAAACTGTTTTTT. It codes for CASAAGTTNEKLFF.

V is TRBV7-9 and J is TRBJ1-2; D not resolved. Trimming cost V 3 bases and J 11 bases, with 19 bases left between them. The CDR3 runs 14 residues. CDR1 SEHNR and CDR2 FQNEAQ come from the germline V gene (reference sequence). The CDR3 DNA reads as TGTGCCAGCAGCTTGGGGAGCAGGAGAGGAGAATACACCTTC. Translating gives CASSLGSRRGEYTF.

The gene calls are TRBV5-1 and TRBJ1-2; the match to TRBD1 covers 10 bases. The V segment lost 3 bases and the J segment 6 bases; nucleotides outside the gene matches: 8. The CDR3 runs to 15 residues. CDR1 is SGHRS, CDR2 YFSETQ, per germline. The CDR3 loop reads CASSWRGQGMDGYTF. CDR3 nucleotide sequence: TGCGCCAGCAGCTGGAGGGGACAGGGGATGGATGGCTACACCTTC.

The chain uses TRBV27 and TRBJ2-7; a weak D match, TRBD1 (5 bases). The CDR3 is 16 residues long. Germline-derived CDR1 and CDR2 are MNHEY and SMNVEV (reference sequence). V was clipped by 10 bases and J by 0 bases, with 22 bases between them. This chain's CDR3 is CATSRAGPHSSYEQYF. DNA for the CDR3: TGTGCCACTTCAAGAGCAGGGCCCCACTCCTCCTACGAGCAGTACTTC.

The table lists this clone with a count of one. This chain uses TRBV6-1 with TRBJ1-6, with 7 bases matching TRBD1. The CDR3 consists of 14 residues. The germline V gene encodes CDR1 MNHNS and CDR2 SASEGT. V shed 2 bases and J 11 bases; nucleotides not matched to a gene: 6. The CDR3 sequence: CASSELDRVPPLHF. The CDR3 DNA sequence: TGTGCCAGCAGTGAACTAGACAGGGTACCACCCCTCCACTTT.

CDR3 amino acids: CASSQGVTGEAFF. The CDR3 DNA sequence: TGTGCCAGCAGCCAAGGGGTGACGGGAGAAGCTTTCTTT. This rearrangement joins TRBV14 to TRBJ1-1; D gene unclear. In germline, CDR1 is SGHDN, CDR2 FVKESK. This CDR3 is built from 13 residues. V lost 1 base, J lost 8 bases, and 11 bases lay in between.